The 23 T cell receptor beta chains given below trace back to one sample, sequenced in a study of T cell clonality in common variable immunodeficiency. Method: immunoSEQ multiplex PCR; TCRdb's copy keeps in-frame clones and lacks some. The sample includes about 23,000 clones, none of them occurring once. Study results and caveats: Reportedly, TCR beta sequences from common variable immunodeficiency showed fewer deletions and N-nucleotide insertions.

These TCRs are of unknown antigen specificity. Sequencing was carried out using peripheral blood mononuclear cells. These receptors were taken from a human donor with common variable immunodeficiency.

As to this clone: The CDR3 end is not reached by the read, which stops 3 residues before it; the germline J gene fills it in. The rearrangement joins TRBV2 to TRBJ2-3; maybe TRBD2 (6 bases). The CDR3 length is 12 residues. V was trimmed by 5 bases and J by 5 bases, leaving 8 bases between them. Germline loops: CDR1 SNHLY, CDR2 FYNNEI. The sequenced CDR3 bases are TGTGCCAGCAGTTCGCGGGGAGATACG. Translated, it gives CASSSRGDT. The whole CDR3 region reads CASSSRGDTQYF.

This clone was detected ten times or more. The DNA read from the CDR3 is TGCAGCGTTGTGGCAGGGGGAGAAAGAGGC. Translating it yields CSVVAGGERG. The whole CDR3 is CSVVAGGERGYTF. V usage is TRBV29-1 and J usage is TRBJ1-2; 7 nucleotides match TRBD1. The read ends 3 residues shy of where the CDR3 ends; the end is completed using the germline J gene. The CDR3 runs to 13 residues. CDR1 and CDR2 from the germline V gene are SQVTM and ANQGSEA.

This clone was found many times. Coverage ceases 3 residues before the CDR3 finishes, and the germline J gene fills in the end. The rearrangement uses TRBV7-9 and TRBJ2-5; 8 bases are a match to TRBD2. V lost 5 bases to trimming and J lost 3 bases; unmatched junction nucleotides: 5. This CDR3 contains 14 residues. Germline V gives CDR1 SEHNR, CDR2 FQNEAQ (reference sequence). CDR3 bases read: TGTGCCAGCAGCCGAGGGACTAGTGAAGAGACC. Translation gives CASSRGTSEET. The complete CDR3 sequence is CASSRGTSEETQYF.

This clone was counted only a few times. From the germline J gene comes the end of the CDR3, since the read stops 3 residues before it. The gene calls are TRBV11-1 and TRBJ2-3, with D perhaps TRBD2 (6 bases). Germline lookup yields CDR1 SGHAT and CDR2 FQDESV (reference sequence). The V and J ends lost 5 bases and 0 bases respectively, with 9 bases between them. CDR3 length: 14 amino acids. The CDR3 bases that were read are TGTGCCAGCAGCGCCGGGACTAGCACAGATACG. Residues: CASSAGTSTDT. The complete CDR3 protein is CASSAGTSTDTQYF.

On this clone itself: The read ends 3 residues shy of where the CDR3 ends; the end is completed using the germline J gene. V gene TRBV23-1 combines with J gene TRBJ1-5; D ambiguous. TRBV23-1 is reported as an ORF; its role is uncertain. The CDR3 is made up of 13 amino acids. With 0 bases removed from V and 4 bases from J, the gap between germline ends came to 4 bases. The CDR3 here is CASSQSMNQPQHF. CDR3 bases read: TGCGCCAGCAGTCAATCCATGAATCAGCCC.

Note on this clone: Read data end 3 residues before the CDR3 end; the end is taken from the germline J gene. V usage is TRBV20-1 and J usage is TRBJ2-5; tentative D call: TRBD2 (7 bases). This CDR3 spans 18 amino acids. V was cut by 5 bases and J by 5 bases, with 30 bases left in between. Germline V gives CDR1 DFQATT, CDR2 SNEGSKA (reference sequence). The CDR3 bases that were read are TGCAGTGCTCCATCGGGGGCCGCGGGGGCGGGGTACAAGGAGACC. Translating gives CSAPSGAAGAGYKET. The whole CDR3 reads CSAPSGAAGAGYKETQYF.

This clone was detected a few times. The CDR3 extends 3 residues past the end of the read, so its final part is completed from the germline J gene. The chain uses TRBV2 and TRBJ1-5, with D maybe TRBD1 (5 bases). Per the germline V gene, CDR1 is SNHLY and CDR2 is FYNNEI. Trimming took off 4 bases at V and 0 bases at J, with 7 bases between the two ends. The CDR3 consists of 14 residues. CDR3 DNA (partial): TGTGCCAGCAGTGGGGGGGGTAGCAATCAGCCC. This gives the protein CASSGGGSNQP. Given in full, the CDR3 is CASSGGGSNQPQHF. Variable domain in full (rest from reference TRBV2 and TRBJ1-5): EPEVTQTPSHQVTQMGQEVILRCVPISNHLYFYWYRQILGQKVEFLVSFYNNEISEKSEIFDDQFSVERPDGSNFTLKIRSTKLEDSAMYFCASSGGGSNQPQHFGDGTRLSIL.

This clone was picked up a small number of times. The CDR3 DNA, read in part, is TGTGCCAGCTCACCCTTGACAGGGGCACTAGCCGGGGAG. It encodes CASSPLTGALAGE. The entire CDR3 sequence reads CASSPLTGALAGELFF. V gene TRBV18 combines with J gene TRBJ2-2; 8 bases agree with TRBD1. The read terminates 3 residues ahead of where the CDR3 ends, so the germline J gene completes it. V gave up 3 bases and J gave up 6 bases; unmatched junction bases: 9. The CDR3 contains 16 residues. The germline CDR1 and CDR2 sequences are KGHSH and LQKENI.

This clone has a count of ten or more. The read ends 3 residues shy of where the CDR3 ends; the end is completed using the germline J gene. The genes are TRBV2 and TRBJ2-1; D ambiguous. V lost 0 bases and J lost 4, with 7 bases in between. This CDR3 is 14 amino acids long. CDR1 is SNHLY, CDR2 FYNNEI, per germline. Partial CDR3 DNA: TGTGCCAGCAGTGAAGCGCTTCGGTACAATGAG. Translation: CASSEALRYNE. In full, the CDR3 is CASSEALRYNEQFF. The full variable domain, in which reference TRBV2 and TRBJ2-1 provide the parts outside the CDR3, is EPEVTQTPSHQVTQMGQEVILRCVPISNHLYFYWYRQILGQKVEFLVSFYNNEISEKSEIFDDQFSVERPDGSNFTLKIRSTKLEDSAMYFCASSEALRYNEQFFGPGTRLTVL.

This clone showed up many times. Read sequence stops 3 residues before the CDR3 end, and the germline J gene provides the missing end. The chain carries TRBV20-1 and TRBJ2-3; D not certain. The CDR3 spans 14 residues. V lost 1 base, J lost 6 bases, and 14 bases lay in between. Per germline, CDR1 DFQATT and CDR2 SNEGSKA (reference sequence). The CDR3 DNA, read in part, is TGCAGTGCTAGAGGTTCCTCCGAACTGGATACG. Protein product: CSARGSSELDT. The CDR3 reads in full as CSARGSSELDTQYF.

As for this clone: This could be a read error, since a much larger clone is one nucleotide away. The read terminates 3 residues before the CDR3 end, so the remaining end is supplied by the germline J gene. The sample has other DNA sequences that encode this CDR3 too. The V call is TRBV6-1, the J call TRBJ1-3, with D maybe TRBD1 (5 bases). CDR1 MNHNS and CDR2 SASEGT come from the germline V gene. This CDR3 spans 14 amino acids. With 3 bases removed from V and 9 bases from J, the gap between germline ends came to 15 bases. The CDR3 sequence: CASSDGTGGITIYF. CDR3 DNA, as far as it was read: TGTGCCAGCAGTGACGGGACGGGGGGGATCACC.

This clone was counted a few times. The CDR3 goes on 3 residues after the read ends, and that part is filled in from the germline J gene. The chain joins TRBV7-9 to TRBJ2-3, with D possibly being TRBD2 (5 bases). Germline V gene lookup returns CDR1 SEHNR and CDR2 FQNEAQ (reference sequence). Between the trimmed V and J ends, which lost 5 bases and 4 bases, there was a span of 16 bases. CDR3 length: 15 residues. This chain's CDR3 is CASSMDFLKADTQYF. CDR3 DNA, as far as it was read: TGTGCCAGCAGCATGGACTTCCTGAAGGCAGATACG.

Comments on this clone: The read gets to within 3 residues of the CDR3 end, and the germline J gene fills in the rest. This chain uses TRBV30 with TRBJ2-7; D not certain. Germline loops: CDR1 GTSNPN, CDR2 SVGIG (reference sequence). The CDR3 contains 11 residues. Trimming pared 3 bases from V and 6 bases from J, leaving 9 bases between. CDR3 bases read: TGTGCCTGGAGGAACGGTGGCGAG. It is translated as CAWRNGGE. Given in full, the CDR3 is CAWRNGGEQYF.

This clone occurred many times. Coverage ceases 3 residues before the CDR3 finishes, and the germline J gene fills in the end. The gene calls are TRBV29-1 and TRBJ2-5; D is perhaps TRBD2 (5 bases). The V gene lost 4 bases and the J gene lost 5 bases, with 5 bases spanning the gap. The CDR3 runs 10 residues. From germline, CDR1 is SQVTM and CDR2 ANQGSEA. The part of the CDR3 DNA that was read is TGCAGCGTTGGCGGGGAGACC. Translation: CSVGGET. The complete CDR3 reads CSVGGETQYF.

This clone was picked up a small number of times. The CDR3 is cut off 3 residues early in the read; its end comes from the germline J gene. The chain recombines TRBV7-9 with TRBJ1-1, with D perhaps matching TRBD1 (6 bases). Trimming pared 5 bases from V and 6 bases from J, leaving 16 bases between. There are 14 residues in the CDR3. CDR1 is SEHNR, CDR2 FQNEAQ, per germline (reference sequence). CDR3: CASSRTGGAAEAFF. The CDR3 DNA, read in part, is TGTGCCAGCAGCCGGACGGGGGGGGCCGCTGAA.

This clone has more than one count but fewer than ten. The read is 3 residues too short to cover the CDR3 end, so that end is filled in from the germline J gene. The chain is built from TRBV19 and TRBJ1-4; 7 bases match TRBD1. Germline V gives CDR1 LNHDA, CDR2 SQIVND (reference sequence). The V gene end was trimmed by 6 bases and the J gene end by 8 bases; junction bases not matched to a gene: 9. The CDR3 has 14 amino acids. The CDR3 DNA, read in part, is TGTGCCAGTAGCAAAAACAGGGGACGGGAAAAA. Translating it yields CASSKNRGREK. The whole CDR3 sequence reads CASSKNRGREKLFF.

This clone has only a few counts. The read terminates 3 residues ahead of where the CDR3 ends, so the germline J gene completes it. The V and J genes are TRBV5-1 and TRBJ2-7, with a tentative D call TRBD2 (5 bases). Per the germline V gene, CDR1 is SGHRS and CDR2 is YFSETQ. Deletions cut 2 bases from V and 0 bases from J, with 12 bases between. This CDR3 spans 15 amino acids. Here the CDR3 reads CASSFTAASSYEQYF. Partial CDR3 DNA: TGCGCCAGCAGCTTCACAGCGGCGAGCTCCTACGAG. The full variable domain, completed using reference TRBV5-1 and TRBJ2-7, is KAGVTQTPRYLIKTRGQQVTLSCSPISGHRSVSWYQQTPGQGLQFLFEYFSETQRNKGNFPGRFSGRQFSNSRSEMNVSTLELGDSALYLCASSFTAASSYEQYFGPGTRLTVT.

Of note for this clone: The missing CDR3 end, 3 residues past where the read stops, is filled in from the germline J gene. V and J are TRBV19 and TRBJ1-1; 8 bases are shared with TRBD1. Unmatched junction bases numbered 7, after V lost 3 bases and J lost 4 bases. This CDR3 has 15 amino acids. From germline, CDR1 is LNHDA and CDR2 SQIVND (reference sequence). The CDR3 sequence: CASSMGQGAVTEAFF. The CDR3 DNA, read in part, is TGTGCCAGTAGTATGGGGCAGGGGGCTGTCACTGAA.

This clone was counted only a few times. Read data end 3 residues before the CDR3 end; the end is taken from the germline J gene. The V call is TRBV30, the J call TRBJ1-2; 9 positions agree with TRBD1. With 2 bases clipped from V and 3 bases from J, the junction kept 4 bases outside the gene matches. The germline V gene encodes CDR1 GTSNPN and CDR2 SVGIG (reference sequence). This CDR3 is built from 14 residues. The part of the CDR3 DNA that was read is TGTGCCTGGAGTCTACAGGGGGCGGACTATGGC. It specifies CAWSLQGADYG. The entire CDR3 protein reads CAWSLQGADYGYTF.

Note on this clone: The read comes to an end 3 residues before the CDR3 does, leaving the germline J gene to fill in the end. This chain connects TRBV7-8 to TRBJ1-6; tentatively, D is TRBD1 (6 bases). Per the germline V gene, CDR1 is SGHVS and CDR2 is FQNEAQ. This CDR3 has 14 amino acids. V dropped 6 bases and J dropped 6 bases, with 12 bases sitting between them. CDR3 in amino acids: CASREGQINSPLHF. Incomplete CDR3 DNA: TGTGCCAGCAGGGAGGGACAAATTAATTCACCC.

This clone was seen repeatedly, ten times or more. The DNA ends 3 residues before the CDR3 does, and the rest of the CDR3 is filled in from the germline J gene. The chain uses TRBV14 and TRBJ2-1; 8 bases agree with TRBD2. Germline CDR1 reads SGHDN; CDR2 reads FVKESK. J lost 4 bases, V lost 3 bases, and 5 bases had no gene match. This CDR3 contains 15 residues. CDR3 amino acids: CASSHRAGGYNEQFF. CDR3 bases read: TGTGCCAGCAGCCATCGGGCGGGAGGTTACAATGAG.

In this sample, this clone turned up many times. The part of the CDR3 DNA that was read is TGTGCCAGTAGTATGGCGGCAGGGTCCTCCTACGAG. It translates to CASSMAAGSSYE. The entire CDR3 protein reads CASSMAAGSSYEQYF. The chain recombines TRBV19 with TRBJ2-7, with D perhaps TRBD1 (5 bases). The CDR3 end lies 3 residues beyond the end of the read and is filled in from the germline J gene. The CDR3 runs to 15 residues. Germline V gene sequence: CDR1 LNHDA, CDR2 SQIVND (reference sequence). Trimming took off 3 bases at V and 0 bases at J, with 12 bases between the two ends. Complete variable domain (other parts from reference TRBV19 and TRBJ2-7): DGGITQSPKYLFRKEGQNVTLSCEQNLNHDAMYWYRQDPGQGLRLIYYSQIVNDFQKGDIAEGYSVSREKKESFPLTVTSAQKNPTAFYLCASSMAAGSSYEQYFGPGTRLTVT.

CDR3 region: CASSLDSGQRISYEQYF. CDR3 bases read: TGCGCCAGCAGCTTGGACAGCGGACAGCGTATTTCCTACGAG. The chain combines TRBV5-1 with TRBJ2-7, with D possibly matching TRBD1 (6 bases). The read halts 3 residues ahead of the CDR3 end, with the missing end drawn from the germline J gene. Per the germline V gene, CDR1 is SGHRS and CDR2 is YFSETQ. V was clipped by 0 bases and J by 1 base, with 17 bases between them. This CDR3 comprises 17 residues. Looking up the rest from reference TRBV5-1 and TRBJ2-7 gives the full variable domain: KAGVTQTPRYLIKTRGQQVTLSCSPISGHRSVSWYQQTPGQGLQFLFEYFSETQRNKGNFPGRFSGRQFSNSRSEMNVSTLELGDSALYLCASSLDSGQRISYEQYFGPGTRLTVT.